This T cell receptor beta chain was sequenced during a study of T cells after yellow fever vaccination. Study-wide results and caveats: The study re-detected most primary-vaccination clones after the booster (around 96% CD4, just over 85% CD8).

This clonotype was recorded a few times. The antigen remains undetermined. The CDR3 is 17 residues long. Germline V gene data show CDR1 as MNHEY and CDR2 as SMNVEV (reference sequence). The V segment lost 2 bases and the J segment 7 bases; nucleotides outside the gene matches: 12. Conversion of TCR transcripts into cDNA relied on 5'RACE template switching, which added a universal primer site and UMIs. TCRdb passed the 5' RACE reads through MiXCR, listing each CDR3 protein once. The sample records about 170,000 distinct CDR3 sequences, roughly 11% being singletons. This chain joins TRBV27 and TRBJ1-4, with 8 bases identical to TRBD1. This receptor was obtained from a man between 18 and 35 years old who received the YFV17D yellow fever vaccine. The sample consisted of CD8+ T cells sorted from PBMCs, taken 15 days after the yellow fever booster vaccination. The CDR3 region has the DNA TGTGCCAGCAGTTTACTTCACAACACAGGGGGGGTTGAAAAACTGTTTTTT. Translation gives CASSLLHNTGGVEKLFF.